This T cell receptor (beta chain) was sequenced for a study of cytomegalovirus exposure and HLA in healthy donors. Study summary: Early release data held some 79 million unique TCRs from HLA-typed donors. Findings of the study overall: There were a few CMV-associated chains whose specificity for CMV antigens was confirmed in vitro. A further, later analysis showed that HLA-associated TCR beta chains (compared with equally common others) were more clonally expanded.

The CDR3 is 16 residues long. V lost 5 bases to trimming and J lost 2 bases, with 19 bases between them. CDR1 is SNHLY, CDR2 FYNNEI, per germline. PCR involved 60 Vbeta and 13 Jbeta primers. This table comes from immunoSEQ multiplex PCR, and its TCRdb copy is limited to in-frame clones, with some not included. The table shows more than 150,000 clones, with approximately 84% occurring only once. There are a few counts of this clone. Its antigen is not identified. Specimen: PBMCs. The sequence was obtained from a girl under 18 in good health and CMV-seropositive. The chain has TRBV2 and TRBJ2-7, with D possibly matching TRBD2 (6 bases). This chain's CDR3 is CASSFRLVWGPYEQYF. The CDR3 coding sequence is TGTGCCAGCAGTTTTCGACTAGTTTGGGGACCCTACGAGCAGTACTTC.